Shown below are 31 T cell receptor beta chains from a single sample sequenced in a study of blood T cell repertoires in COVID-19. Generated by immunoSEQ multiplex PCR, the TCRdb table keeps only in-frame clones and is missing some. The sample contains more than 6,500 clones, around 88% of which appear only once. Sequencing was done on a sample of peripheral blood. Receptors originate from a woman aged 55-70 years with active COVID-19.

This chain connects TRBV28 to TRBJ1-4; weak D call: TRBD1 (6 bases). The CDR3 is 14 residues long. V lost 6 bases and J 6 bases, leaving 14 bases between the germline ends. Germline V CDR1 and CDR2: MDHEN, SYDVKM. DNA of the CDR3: TGTGCCAGCAGCCAACAGGGTGTGTATGAAAAACTGTTTTTT. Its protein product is CASSQQGVYEKLFF.

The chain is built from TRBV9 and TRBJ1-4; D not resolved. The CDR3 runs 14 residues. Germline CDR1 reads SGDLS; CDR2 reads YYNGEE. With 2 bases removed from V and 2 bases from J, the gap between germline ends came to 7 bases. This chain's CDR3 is CASSVHGTNEKLFF. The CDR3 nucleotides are TGTGCCAGCAGCGTCCACGGGACTAATGAAAAACTGTTTTTT.

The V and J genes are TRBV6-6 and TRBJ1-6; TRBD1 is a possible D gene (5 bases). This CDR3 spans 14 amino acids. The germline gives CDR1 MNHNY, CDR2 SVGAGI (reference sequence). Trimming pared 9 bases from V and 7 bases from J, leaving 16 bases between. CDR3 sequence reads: CASRGGAENSPLHF. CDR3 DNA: TGTGCCAGTCGGGGAGGGGCGGAGAATTCACCCCTCCACTTT.

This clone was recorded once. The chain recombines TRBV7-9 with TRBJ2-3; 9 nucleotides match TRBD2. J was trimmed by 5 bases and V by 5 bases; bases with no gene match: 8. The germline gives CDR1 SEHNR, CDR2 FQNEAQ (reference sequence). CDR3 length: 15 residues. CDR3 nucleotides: TGTGCCAGCAGCGTGGGACTAGCCGAGAGAGATACGCAGTATTTT. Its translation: CASSVGLAERDTQYF.

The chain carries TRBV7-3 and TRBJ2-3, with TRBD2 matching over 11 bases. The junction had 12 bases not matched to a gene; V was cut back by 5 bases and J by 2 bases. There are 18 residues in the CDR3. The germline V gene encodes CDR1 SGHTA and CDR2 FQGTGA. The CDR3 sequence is CASSLPIAGGLDTDTQYF. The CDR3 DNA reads TGTGCCAGCAGCCTACCAATAGCGGGGGGGCTCGACACAGATACGCAGTATTTT.

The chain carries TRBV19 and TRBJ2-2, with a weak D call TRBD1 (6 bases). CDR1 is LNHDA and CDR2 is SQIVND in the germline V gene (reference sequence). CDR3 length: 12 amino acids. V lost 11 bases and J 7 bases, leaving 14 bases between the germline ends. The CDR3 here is CALSGAVGELFF. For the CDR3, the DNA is TGTGCCTTATCAGGGGCGGTCGGGGAGCTGTTTTTT.

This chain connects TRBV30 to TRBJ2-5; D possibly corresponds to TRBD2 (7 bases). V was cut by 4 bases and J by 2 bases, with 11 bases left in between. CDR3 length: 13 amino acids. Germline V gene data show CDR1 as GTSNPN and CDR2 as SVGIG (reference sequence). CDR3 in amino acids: CAWNAGAQETQYF. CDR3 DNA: TGTGCCTGGAACGCGGGGGCACAAGAGACCCAGTACTTC.

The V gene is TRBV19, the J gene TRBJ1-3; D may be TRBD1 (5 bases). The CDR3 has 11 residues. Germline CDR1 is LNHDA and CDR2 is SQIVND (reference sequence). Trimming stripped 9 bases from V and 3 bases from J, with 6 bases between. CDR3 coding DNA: TGTGCCAGGCAGGGTGGAAACACCATATATTTT. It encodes CARQGGNTIYF.

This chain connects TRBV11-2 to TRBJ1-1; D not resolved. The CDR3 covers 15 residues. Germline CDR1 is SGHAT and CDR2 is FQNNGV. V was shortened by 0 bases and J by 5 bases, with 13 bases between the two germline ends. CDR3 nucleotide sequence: TGTGCCAGCAGCTTAGATTCGGCGGTTGGGACTGAAGCTTTCTTT. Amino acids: CASSLDSAVGTEAFF.

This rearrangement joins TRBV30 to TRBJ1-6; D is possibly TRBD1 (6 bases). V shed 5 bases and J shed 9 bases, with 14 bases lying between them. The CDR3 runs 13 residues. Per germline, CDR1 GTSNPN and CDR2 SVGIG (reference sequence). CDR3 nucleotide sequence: TGTGCCTGGGCCCCGGGACACATTTCACCCCTCCACTTT. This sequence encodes CAWAPGHISPLHF.

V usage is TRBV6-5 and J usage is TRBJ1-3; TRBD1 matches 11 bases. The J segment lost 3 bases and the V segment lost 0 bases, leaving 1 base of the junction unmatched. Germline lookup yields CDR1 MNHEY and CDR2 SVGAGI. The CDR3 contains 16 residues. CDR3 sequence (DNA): TGTGCCAGCAGTTACTCCGGGACAGGGGGTGGAAACACCATATATTTT. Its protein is CASSYSGTGGGNTIYF.

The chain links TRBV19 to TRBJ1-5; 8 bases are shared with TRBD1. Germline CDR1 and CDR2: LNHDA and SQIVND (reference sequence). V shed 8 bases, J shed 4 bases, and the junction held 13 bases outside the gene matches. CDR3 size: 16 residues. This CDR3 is CASVSGQGGRNQPQHF. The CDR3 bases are TGTGCCAGTGTGAGCGGACAGGGAGGTAGGAATCAGCCCCAGCATTTT.

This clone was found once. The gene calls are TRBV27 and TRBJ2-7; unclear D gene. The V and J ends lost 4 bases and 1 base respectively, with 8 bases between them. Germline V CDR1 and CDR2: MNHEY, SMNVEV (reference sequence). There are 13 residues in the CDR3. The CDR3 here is CASSYGLSYEQYF. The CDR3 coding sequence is TGTGCCAGCAGTTACGGGTTATCCTACGAGCAGTACTTC.

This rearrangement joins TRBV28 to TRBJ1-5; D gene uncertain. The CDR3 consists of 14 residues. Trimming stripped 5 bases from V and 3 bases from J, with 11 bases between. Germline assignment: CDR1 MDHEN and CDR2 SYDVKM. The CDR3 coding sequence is TGTGCCAGCAGTCCGAGGTGGCACAATCAGCCCCAGCATTTT. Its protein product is CASSPRWHNQPQHF. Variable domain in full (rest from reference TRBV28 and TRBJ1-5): DVKVTQSSRYLVKRTGEKVFLECVQDMDHENMFWYRQDPGLGLRLIYFSYDVKMKEKGDIPEGYSVSREKKERFSLILESASTNQTSMYLCASSPRWHNQPQHFGDGTRLSIL.

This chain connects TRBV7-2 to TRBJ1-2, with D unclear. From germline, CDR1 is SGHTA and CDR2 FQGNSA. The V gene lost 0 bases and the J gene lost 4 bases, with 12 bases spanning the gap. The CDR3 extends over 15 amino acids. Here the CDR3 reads CASSLARAALYGYTF. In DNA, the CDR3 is TGTGCCAGCAGCTTAGCGCGGGCGGCCCTCTATGGCTACACCTTC.

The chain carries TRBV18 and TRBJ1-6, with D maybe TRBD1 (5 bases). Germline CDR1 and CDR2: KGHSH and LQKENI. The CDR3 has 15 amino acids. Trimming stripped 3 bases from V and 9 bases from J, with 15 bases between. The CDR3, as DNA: TGTGCCAGCTCACCTCGTCGGGGGGATCCTTCACCCCTCCACTTT. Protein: CASSPRRGDPSPLHF.

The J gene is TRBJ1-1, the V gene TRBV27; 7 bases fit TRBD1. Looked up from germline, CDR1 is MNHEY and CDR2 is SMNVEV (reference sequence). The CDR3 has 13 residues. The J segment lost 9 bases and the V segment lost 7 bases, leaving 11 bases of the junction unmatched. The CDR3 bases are TGTGCCAGCACCACCATAGACAGGGTGCAAGCTTTCTTT. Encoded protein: CASTTIDRVQAFF.

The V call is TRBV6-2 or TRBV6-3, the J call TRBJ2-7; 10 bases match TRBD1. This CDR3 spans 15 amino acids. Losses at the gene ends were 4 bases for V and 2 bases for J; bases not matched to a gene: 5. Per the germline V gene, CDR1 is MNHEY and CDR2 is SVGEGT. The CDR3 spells CASSWLGQGAYEQYF. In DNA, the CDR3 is TGTGCCAGCAGTTGGCTCGGACAGGGGGCCTACGAGCAGTACTTC.

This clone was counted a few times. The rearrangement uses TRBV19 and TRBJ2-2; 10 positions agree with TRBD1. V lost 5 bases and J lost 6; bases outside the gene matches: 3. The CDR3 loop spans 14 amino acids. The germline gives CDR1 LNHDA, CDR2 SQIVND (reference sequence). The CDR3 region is CASSLGTGAGELFF. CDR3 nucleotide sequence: TGTGCCAGTAGTCTCGGGACAGGGGCCGGGGAGCTGTTTTTT.

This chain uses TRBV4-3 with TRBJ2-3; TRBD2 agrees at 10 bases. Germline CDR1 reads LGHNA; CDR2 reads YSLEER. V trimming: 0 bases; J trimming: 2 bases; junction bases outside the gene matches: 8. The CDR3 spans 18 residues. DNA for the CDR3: TGCGCCAGCAGCCAAGATTGGGTAGCGGGGGGTAACACAGATACGCAGTATTTT. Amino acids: CASSQDWVAGGNTDTQYF.

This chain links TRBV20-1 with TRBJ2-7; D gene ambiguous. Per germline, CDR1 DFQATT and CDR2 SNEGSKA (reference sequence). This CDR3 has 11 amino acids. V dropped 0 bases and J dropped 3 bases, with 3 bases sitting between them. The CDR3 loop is CSARDGYEQYF. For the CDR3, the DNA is TGCAGTGCTAGAGACGGCTACGAGCAGTACTTC.

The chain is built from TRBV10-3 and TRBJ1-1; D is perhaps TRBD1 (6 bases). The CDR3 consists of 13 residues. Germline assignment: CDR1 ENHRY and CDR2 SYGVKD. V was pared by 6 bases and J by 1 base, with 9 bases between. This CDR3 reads CAISGQQNTEAFF. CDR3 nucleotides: TGTGCCATCAGCGGACAGCAGAACACTGAAGCTTTCTTT.

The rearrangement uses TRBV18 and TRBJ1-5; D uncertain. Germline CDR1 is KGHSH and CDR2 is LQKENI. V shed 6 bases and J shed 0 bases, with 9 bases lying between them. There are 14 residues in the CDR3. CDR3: CASSSGNSNQPQHF. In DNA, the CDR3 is TGTGCCAGCTCTTCAGGTAATAGCAATCAGCCCCAGCATTTT.

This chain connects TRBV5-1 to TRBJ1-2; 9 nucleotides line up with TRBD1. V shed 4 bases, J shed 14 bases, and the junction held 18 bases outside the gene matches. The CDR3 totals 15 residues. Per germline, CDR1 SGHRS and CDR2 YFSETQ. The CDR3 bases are TGCGCCAGCAGCGCACGGCAGGGAAGGGACAGGGAGTTGACCTTC. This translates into CASSARQGRDRELTF.

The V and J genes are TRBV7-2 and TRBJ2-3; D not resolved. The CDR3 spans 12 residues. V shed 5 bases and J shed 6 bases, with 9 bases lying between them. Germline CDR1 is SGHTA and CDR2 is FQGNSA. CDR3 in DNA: TGTGCCAGCAGCGCTAGTGCCGATACGCAGTATTTT. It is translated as CASSASADTQYF. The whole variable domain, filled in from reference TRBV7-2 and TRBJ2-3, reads GAGVSQSPSNKVTEKGKDVELRCDPISGHTALYWYRQSLGQGLEFLIYFQGNSAPDKSGLPSDRFSAERTGGSVSTLTIQRTQQEDSAVYLCASSASADTQYFGPGTRLTVL.

In DNA form, the CDR3 reads TGTGCCAGCAGTTCACCCGCCCGGGACAGGGGTAATGAGCAGTTCTTC. Translated, it gives CASSSPARDRGNEQFF. This chain uses TRBV27 with TRBJ2-1; TRBD1 aligns across 10 bases. V gave up 4 bases and J gave up 7 bases; unmatched junction bases: 10. Germline V gives CDR1 MNHEY, CDR2 SMNVEV (reference sequence). The CDR3 runs 16 residues.

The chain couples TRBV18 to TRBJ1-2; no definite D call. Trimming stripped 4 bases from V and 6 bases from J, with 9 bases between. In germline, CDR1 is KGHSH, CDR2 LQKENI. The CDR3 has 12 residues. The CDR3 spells CASSRYGDGYTF. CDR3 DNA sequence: TGTGCCAGCTCACGATACGGAGATGGCTACACCTTC.

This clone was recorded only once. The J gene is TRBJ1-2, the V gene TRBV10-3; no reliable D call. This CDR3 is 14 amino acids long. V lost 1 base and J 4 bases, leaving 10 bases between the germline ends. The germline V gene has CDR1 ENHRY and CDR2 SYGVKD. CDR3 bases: TGTGCCATCAGTGAGTTAGCGGGGTCCTATGGCTACACCTTC. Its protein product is CAISELAGSYGYTF.

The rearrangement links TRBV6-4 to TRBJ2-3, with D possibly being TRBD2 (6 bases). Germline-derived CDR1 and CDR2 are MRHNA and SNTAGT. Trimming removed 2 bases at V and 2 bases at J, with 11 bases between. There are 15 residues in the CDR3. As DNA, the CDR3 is TGTGCCAGCAGTGACGGGGGGTCAGTCACAGATACGCAGTATTTT. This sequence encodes CASSDGGSVTDTQYF.

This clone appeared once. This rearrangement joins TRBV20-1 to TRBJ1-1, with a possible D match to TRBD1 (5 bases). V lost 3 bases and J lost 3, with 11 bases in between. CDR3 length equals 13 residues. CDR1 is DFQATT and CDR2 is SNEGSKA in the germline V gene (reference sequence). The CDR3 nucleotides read TGCAGTGCTAGTAAGCAGGGCTACACTGAAGCTTTCTTT. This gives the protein CSASKQGYTEAFF.

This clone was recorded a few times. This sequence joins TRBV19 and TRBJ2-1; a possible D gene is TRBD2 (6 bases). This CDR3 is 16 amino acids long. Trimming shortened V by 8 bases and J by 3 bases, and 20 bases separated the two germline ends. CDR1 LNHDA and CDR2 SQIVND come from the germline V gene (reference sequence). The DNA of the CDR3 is TGTGCCAGTCGCCTTGATTGGGGGAGGAACTACAATGAGCAGTTCTTC. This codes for CASRLDWGRNYNEQFF.